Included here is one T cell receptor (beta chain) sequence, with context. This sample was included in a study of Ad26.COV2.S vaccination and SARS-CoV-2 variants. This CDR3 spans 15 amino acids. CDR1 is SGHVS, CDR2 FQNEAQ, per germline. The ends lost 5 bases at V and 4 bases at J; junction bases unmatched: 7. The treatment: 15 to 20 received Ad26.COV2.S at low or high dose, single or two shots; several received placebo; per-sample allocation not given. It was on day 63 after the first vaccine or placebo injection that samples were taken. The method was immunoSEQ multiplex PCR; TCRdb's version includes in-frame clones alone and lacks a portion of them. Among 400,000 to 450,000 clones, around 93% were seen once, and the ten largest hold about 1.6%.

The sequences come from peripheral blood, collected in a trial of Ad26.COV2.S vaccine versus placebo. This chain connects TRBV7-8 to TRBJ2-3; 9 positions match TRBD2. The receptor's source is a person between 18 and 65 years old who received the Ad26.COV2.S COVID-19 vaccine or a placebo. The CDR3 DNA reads TGTGCCAGCAGCATGCTAGCGGGGCCATCAGATACGCAGTATTTT. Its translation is CASSMLAGPSDTQYF.